Presented here are 26 T cell receptor beta chains from one specimen sequenced in a study of T cells in women clearing cervical HPV infection. Generated by immunoSEQ multiplex PCR, the TCRdb table keeps only in-frame clones and is missing some. Its listing shows about 48,000 clones. Sequenced: blood buffy coat. Every receptor here comes from a woman between 18 and 75 years old with a cervical HPV16 infection that either progressed to CIN3+ or cleared (not recorded which).

Turning to this clone: The read finishes 3 residues shy of the CDR3 end, and the germline J gene is used to complete it. J is TRBJ2-3 and V is TRBV7-6; TRBD1 agrees at 7 bases. The ends lost 1 base at V and 4 bases at J; junction bases unmatched: 14. Germline V gives CDR1 SGHVS, CDR2 FNYEAQ. The CDR3 spans 18 residues. CDR3 DNA (partial): TGTGCCAGCAGCTTAGGGGCCGCAGGGGGACAATGGGCAGATACG. Its protein product is CASSLGAAGGQWADT. The full-length CDR3 reads as CASSLGAAGGQWADTQYF.

Points on this clone: With the read ending 3 residues before the CDR3 end, the germline J gene is used to fill in that end. The rearrangement links TRBV7-9 to TRBJ1-2, with D unresolved. V lost 4 bases to trimming and J lost 4 bases, with 16 bases between them. The CDR3 length is 15 residues. Germline loops: CDR1 SEHNR, CDR2 FQNEAQ (reference sequence). CDR3 residues: CASSSTSGDPYGYTF. Partial CDR3 DNA: TGTGCCAGCAGCTCGACCTCAGGCGATCCCTATGGC.

About this clone: Read sequence stops 3 residues before the CDR3 end, and the germline J gene provides the missing end. The gene calls are TRBV28 and TRBJ1-1, with D possibly matching TRBD1 (6 bases). The germline V and J ends were trimmed by 9 bases and 7 bases, with 15 bases remaining between them. CDR1 MDHEN and CDR2 SYDVKM come from the germline V gene. CDR3 length equals 12 residues. CDR3 loop: CASSLDSLEAFF. The CDR3 DNA, read in part, is TGTGCCAGTAGCCTGGACAGTCTTGAA.

As to this clone: The DNA ends 3 residues before the CDR3 does, and the rest of the CDR3 is filled in from the germline J gene. The V call is TRBV30, the J call TRBJ1-1, with a weak D call TRBD1 (5 bases). In germline, CDR1 is GTSNPN, CDR2 SVGIG (reference sequence). The CDR3 contains 13 residues. V was clipped by 1 base and J by 5 bases, with 11 bases between them. CDR3 DNA, as far as it was read: TGTGCCTGGAGTGGGGGCAGCGGGACTGAA. It is translated as CAWSGGSGTE. The full CDR3 sequence reads CAWSGGSGTEAFF.

The part of the CDR3 DNA that was read is TGTGCCAGCAGCCAAGGGGGGGGGAGAAATCAGCCC. This sequence encodes CASSQGGGRNQP. The CDR3, in full, reads CASSQGGGRNQPQHF. J is TRBJ1-5 and V is TRBV16, with D possibly TRBD1 on 5 matching bases. Read coverage stops 3 residues before the CDR3 terminus; the germline J gene supplies the remainder. Germline V gives CDR1 KGHSY, CDR2 FQNENV. This CDR3 is built from 15 residues. V was pared by 2 bases and J by 4 bases, with 12 bases between.

A remark on this clone: The read gets to within 3 residues of the CDR3 end, and the germline J gene fills in the rest. The V call is TRBV30, the J call TRBJ1-3, with 8 bases that match TRBD1. The germline gives CDR1 GTSNPN, CDR2 SVGIG (reference sequence). This CDR3 is built from 15 residues. Losses at the gene ends were 7 bases for V and 2 bases for J; bases not matched to a gene: 10. The CDR3 spells CASTGTGRPGNTIYF. CDR3 bases read: TGTGCCTCCACCGGGACAGGAAGACCTGGAAACACC.

The DNA read from the CDR3 is TGTGCCAGCAGTGGGGGACTAGCGGGCCCCTACGAG. Residues: CASSGGLAGPYE. The entire CDR3 sequence reads CASSGGLAGPYEQYF. V is TRBV6-1 and J is TRBJ2-7; 12 nucleotides agree with TRBD2. The read ends 3 residues before the CDR3 terminus; that terminus is restored from the germline J gene. The CDR3 contains 15 residues. Germline loops: CDR1 MNHNS, CDR2 SASEGT. V shed 4 bases and J 2 bases; nucleotides not matched to a gene: 3.

In the case of this clone: The observed sequence ends 3 residues before the CDR3 terminus, with the missing tail filled in from the germline J gene. The chain is built from TRBV5-6 and TRBJ2-3; D perhaps matches TRBD1 (6 bases). This CDR3 has 15 amino acids. V lost 0 bases and J lost 2, with 10 bases in between. Germline CDR1 SGHDT, CDR2 YYEEEE. The CDR3 protein is CASSLEQGVTDTQYF. The covered CDR3 bases are TGTGCCAGCAGCTTGGAACAGGGTGTCACAGATACG.

For this clone: Coverage ceases 3 residues before the CDR3 finishes, and the germline J gene fills in the end. The chain is built from TRBV5-4 and TRBJ2-3; 9 bases align to TRBD2. CDR3 length equals 16 residues. V was pared by 0 bases and J by 1 base, with 3 bases of the junction left unmatched. The V gene's germline CDR1 is SGHNT and CDR2 YYREEE (reference sequence). The sequenced CDR3 bases are TGTGCCAGCAGCTTGGCGCCTAGCGGGGGCACAGATACG. It yields the protein CASSLAPSGGTDT. The CDR3 reads in full as CASSLAPSGGTDTQYF.

A remark on this clone: The observed sequence ends 3 residues before the CDR3 terminus, with the missing tail filled in from the germline J gene. The chain is built from TRBV5-4 and TRBJ2-7, with D possibly TRBD2 on 5 matching bases. V was cut by 2 bases and J by 0 bases, with 6 bases left in between. Germline CDR1 is SGHNT and CDR2 is YYREEE (reference sequence). This CDR3 is built from 13 residues. The CDR3 loop reads CASSFGVSYEQYF. CDR3 bases read: TGTGCCAGCAGCTTCGGGGTCTCCTACGAG.

About this clone: Sequencing ends 3 residues short of the CDR3 end; the germline J gene provides the rest. The chain recombines TRBV12-3 or TRBV12-4 with TRBJ1-1; the D gene is possibly TRBD1 (5 bases). CDR3 size: 13 residues. V was pared by 5 bases and J by 3 bases, with 10 bases between. CDR3 DNA (partial): TGTGCCAGCAGTCTCCTAGGGGACACTGAA. Protein: CASSLLGDTE. The whole CDR3 is CASSLLGDTEAFF.

To note about this clone: The missing CDR3 end, 3 residues past where the read stops, is filled in from the germline J gene. The gene calls are TRBV7-2 and TRBJ2-7; maybe TRBD2 (5 bases). The CDR3 runs 13 residues. CDR1 and CDR2 from the germline V gene are SGHTA and FQGNSA. V was clipped by 4 bases and J by 3 bases, with 10 bases between them. The CDR3 here is CASSSPTSYEQYF. The CDR3 DNA, read in part, is TGTGCCAGCAGCTCGCCTACTAGCTACGAG.

With regard to this clone: The read falls 3 residues short of the CDR3 end, and the missing part is taken from the germline J gene. The chain joins TRBV19 to TRBJ2-7; TRBD2 matches 9 bases. Germline-derived CDR1 and CDR2 are LNHDA and SQIVND (reference sequence). The CDR3 is 14 amino acids. V gave up 6 bases and J gave up 4 bases; unmatched junction bases: 7. Partial CDR3 DNA: TGTGCCAGTAGCCTCAGCGGGAGGCGGTACGAG. Amino acid sequence: CASSLSGRRYE. The whole CDR3 sequence is CASSLSGRRYEQYF.

Of note for this clone: The read ends 3 residues shy of where the CDR3 ends; the end is completed using the germline J gene. This chain uses TRBV12-5 with TRBJ2-3; 8 nucleotides line up with TRBD2. The CDR3 contains 18 residues. With V trimmed by 5 bases and J by 1 base, 14 bases remained unmatched. Germline V gene lookup returns CDR1 LGHNT and CDR2 FRNRAP. CDR3 bases read: TGTGCTAGTGGTCCGTTCGGGAGGGCGGGGTGGGGCACAGATACG. It encodes CASGPFGRAGWGTDT. The entire CDR3 protein is CASGPFGRAGWGTDTQYF.

Turning to this clone: The read halts 3 residues ahead of the CDR3 end, with the missing end drawn from the germline J gene. V gene TRBV29-1 combines with J gene TRBJ2-1, with D perhaps TRBD2 (6 bases). The CDR3 consists of 14 residues. Deletions cut 5 bases from V and 3 bases from J, with 14 bases between. Germline V lookup: CDR1 SQVTM, CDR2 ANQGSEA. The CDR3 DNA, read in part, is TGCAGCGTTCTACTAGCTACTAACTACAATGAG. The encoded protein is CSVLLATNYNE. The full CDR3 reads CSVLLATNYNEQFF.

Turning to this clone: The read is 3 residues too short to cover the CDR3 end, so that end is filled in from the germline J gene. The V call is TRBV19, the J call TRBJ1-5; D uncertain. The length of the CDR3 is 14 residues. Per germline, CDR1 LNHDA and CDR2 SQIVND (reference sequence). V lost 6 bases and J lost 0, with 9 bases in between. The CDR3 DNA, read in part, is TGTGCCAGTAGCCCAACAGCTAGCAATCAGCCC. Translating it yields CASSPTASNQP. The whole CDR3 protein reads CASSPTASNQPQHF.

About this clone itself: The sequenced fragment ends 3 residues before the CDR3 boundary, so the rest is inferred from the germline J gene. The chain combines TRBV7-6 with TRBJ2-7, with 8 bases identical to TRBD1. Per germline, CDR1 SGHVS and CDR2 FNYEAQ. The CDR3 covers 14 residues. V lost 5 bases and J lost 4; bases outside the gene matches: 7. The CDR3 region is CASSPRTGYYEQYF. CDR3 bases read: TGTGCCAGCAGCCCCCGGACAGGGTATTACGAG.

In the case of this clone: The CDR3 end lies 3 residues beyond the end of the read and is filled in from the germline J gene. V and J are TRBV19 and TRBJ2-3, with D possibly matching TRBD1 (5 bases). CDR3 length equals 13 residues. CDR1 is LNHDA, CDR2 SQIVND, per germline (reference sequence). V was cut by 6 bases and J by 7 bases, with 14 bases left in between. The CDR3 spells CASRPGGANTQYF. The part of the CDR3 DNA that was read is TGTGCCAGTAGGCCCGGTGGGGCGAATACG.

As to this clone: The DNA ends 3 residues before the CDR3 does, and the rest of the CDR3 is filled in from the germline J gene. The chain carries TRBV14 and TRBJ2-3; no firm D call. V lost 2 bases to trimming and J lost 4 bases, with 10 bases between them. The CDR3 is made up of 14 amino acids. Per the germline V gene, CDR1 is SGHDN and CDR2 is FVKESK. CDR3 DNA, as far as it was read: TGTGCCAGCAGCCAACTGACAACCCCAGATACG. Protein product: CASSQLTTPDT. The entire CDR3 protein is CASSQLTTPDTQYF.

With regard to this clone: The CDR3 is cut off 3 residues early in the read; its end comes from the germline J gene. The V and J genes are TRBV30 and TRBJ2-6; 11 bases match TRBD1. Germline V gene lookup returns CDR1 GTSNPN and CDR2 SVGIG (reference sequence). V dropped 3 bases and J dropped 2; count of bases not matched to a gene: 3. This CDR3 comprises 16 residues. CDR3 DNA, as far as it was read: TGTGCCTGGAGGGGGGGACAGGGGGCTGGGGCCAACGTC. Amino acid sequence: CAWRGGQGAGANV. In full, the CDR3 is CAWRGGQGAGANVLTF.

As to this clone: The CDR3 end is not reached by the read, which stops 3 residues before it; the germline J gene fills it in. The chain is built from TRBV2 and TRBJ2-3; D is unresolved. This CDR3 is 13 amino acids long. Germline CDR1 SNHLY, CDR2 FYNNEI. Trimming shortened V by 0 bases and J by 8 bases, and 9 bases separated the two germline ends. The CDR3 loop reads CASSEAGGATQYF. The covered CDR3 bases are TGTGCCAGCAGTGAAGCTGGCGGTGCTACG.

As for this clone: The CDR3 extends 3 residues past the end of the read, so its final part is completed from the germline J gene. This chain connects TRBV4-2 to TRBJ1-4, with no clear D. Germline CDR1 is LGHNA and CDR2 is YNFKEQ. V was trimmed by 1 base and J by 7 bases, leaving 13 bases between them. The CDR3 is 15 residues long. CDR3: CASSQVRVLGEKLFF. The CDR3 DNA, read in part, is TGTGCCAGCAGCCAAGTGCGGGTTTTGGGTGAAAAA.

CDR3 bases read: TGTGCCAGCAGTTACTCGACAGGGGGCATTCAGCCC. This encodes CASSYSTGGIQP. The entire CDR3 reads CASSYSTGGIQPQHF. V is TRBV6-2 or TRBV6-3 and J is TRBJ1-5; TRBD1 aligns across 10 bases. The read falls 3 residues short of the CDR3 end, and the missing part is taken from the germline J gene. This CDR3 contains 15 residues. V lost 0 bases and J lost 6; bases outside the gene matches: 2. Germline V gene data show CDR1 as MNHEY and CDR2 as SVGEGT.

As for this clone: The sequenced fragment ends 3 residues before the CDR3 boundary, so the rest is inferred from the germline J gene. Other DNA sequences from this sample encode an identical CDR3 as well. The V gene is TRBV5-1, the J gene TRBJ2-3, with 10 bases aligning to TRBD2. J gave up 1 base and V 4 bases, and 3 bases lay outside the gene matches. Germline loops: CDR1 SGHRS, CDR2 YFSETQ. This CDR3 has 15 residues. The covered CDR3 bases are TGCGCCAGCAGCCCCGGGACTAGCGGCACAGATACG. It translates to CASSPGTSGTDT. The whole CDR3 protein is CASSPGTSGTDTQYF.

Details on this clone: The DNA ends 3 residues before the CDR3 does, and the rest of the CDR3 is filled in from the germline J gene. V gene TRBV20-1 combines with J gene TRBJ2-7; TRBD1 agrees at 8 bases. J lost 3 bases, V lost 5 bases, and 9 bases had no gene match. The CDR3 has 14 amino acids. Germline lookup yields CDR1 DFQATT and CDR2 SNEGSKA (reference sequence). The CDR3 bases that were read are TGCAGTGCTTACAGACAGGGGAATAACTACGAG. It is translated as CSAYRQGNNYE. From start to end, the CDR3 is CSAYRQGNNYEQYF.

As to this clone: The missing CDR3 end, 3 residues past where the read stops, is filled in from the germline J gene. The chain is built from TRBV28 and TRBJ2-2, with TRBD2 matching 14 bases. This CDR3 region has 18 residues. The germline V gene encodes CDR1 MDHEN and CDR2 SYDVKM. V lost 2 bases and J lost 6; bases outside the gene matches: 8. The chain's CDR3 is CASSLATSGRAAAGELFF. The CDR3 DNA, read in part, is TGTGCCAGCAGTTTAGCGACTAGCGGGAGGGCCGCCGCCGGGGAG.